These 19 T cell receptor beta chains came from one sample sequenced in a study of blood T cell repertoires in COVID-19. Method: immunoSEQ multiplex PCR; TCRdb's copy keeps in-frame clones and lacks some. Of 350,000 or so clones in the sample, about nine tenths are singletons; the top ten hold 0.85% to 1.3%. Sequencing was performed on PBMCs or T cells enriched from blood (not recorded which). The receptors were sampled from a woman aged 30 to 39 who had been exposed to COVID-19.

This chain uses TRBV28 with TRBJ2-4; 9 bases are shared with TRBD1. Germline CDR1 MDHEN, CDR2 SYDVKM. CDR3 length: 14 residues. V shed 3 bases and J 8 bases; nucleotides not matched to a gene: 5. CDR3 protein: CASSFSTGGYIQYF. The CDR3 DNA reads TGTGCCAGCAGTTTTTCGACAGGGGGGTACATTCAGTACTTC. Supplemented by reference TRBV28 and TRBJ2-4, the full variable domain reads DVKVTQSSRYLVKRTGEKVFLECVQDMDHENMFWYRQDPGLGLRLIYFSYDVKMKEKGDIPEGYSVSREKKERFSLILESASTNQTSMYLCASSFSTGGYIQYFGAGTRLSVL.

A single count supports this clone. The chain uses TRBV5-4 and TRBJ2-3; a weak D match, TRBD2 (7 bases). The CDR3 extends over 15 amino acids. Trimming removed 0 bases at V and 4 bases at J, with 12 bases between. Germline V gene sequence: CDR1 SGHNT, CDR2 YYREEE (reference sequence). The CDR3 protein is CASSLASGGADTQYF. For the CDR3, the DNA is TGTGCCAGCAGCTTGGCCTCGGGGGGCGCAGATACGCAGTATTTT.

The genes are TRBV24-1 and TRBJ1-2, with 9 bases that match TRBD1. With V trimmed by 6 bases and J by 7 bases, 5 bases remained unmatched. Germline CDR1 reads KGHDR; CDR2 reads SFDVKD. The CDR3 length is 13 residues. The DNA of the CDR3 is TGTGCCACCAGTTCTCTACAGGGGGCTGGCTACACCTTC. Protein product: CATSSLQGAGYTF.

The rearrangement links TRBV14 to TRBJ2-2; D gene ambiguous. The CDR3 sequence is 14 residues long. The V end lost 3 bases, the J end lost 4 bases, and 9 bases lay between the germline ends. The V gene's germline CDR1 is SGHDN and CDR2 FVKESK. CDR3 in amino acids: CASSHTIGTGELFF. CDR3 in DNA: TGTGCCAGCAGCCATACTATCGGCACCGGGGAGCTGTTTTTT.

The DNA for the CDR3 is TGCGCCAGCAGTCAATCAAACAGGGGGATGGGGACGGCCTTGCTCCTATCGAACTACGAGCAGTACTTC. This sequence encodes CASSQSNRGMGTALLLSNYEQYF. This chain joins TRBV23-1 and TRBJ2-7; 8 bases are a match to TRBD1. TRBV23-1 is sorted into the ORF group, with uncertain function. The CDR3 is 23 amino acids. The V segment lost 0 bases and the J segment 3 bases; nucleotides outside the gene matches: 28.

This chain links TRBV7-2 with TRBJ1-2; no firm D call. CDR3 length: 14 residues. Germline V lookup: CDR1 SGHTA, CDR2 FQGNSA. With 6 bases removed from V and 0 bases from J, the gap between germline ends came to 11 bases. The CDR3 DNA reads TGTGCCAGCAGTCGCAGGCGTTCTAACTATGGCTACACCTTC. Protein: CASSRRRSNYGYTF.

The chain couples TRBV2 to TRBJ2-2, with 7 positions matching TRBD2. CDR3 length: 15 amino acids. V was clipped by 4 bases and J by 2 bases; unmatched bases: 4. The V gene's germline CDR1 is SNHLY and CDR2 FYNNEI. The CDR3, as DNA: TGTGCCAGCAGTGGACTAGCTGATAACACCGGGGAGCTGTTTTTT. Encoded protein: CASSGLADNTGELFF.

The rearrangement uses TRBV29-1 and TRBJ1-1; 12 bases fit TRBD1. The CDR3 has 16 amino acids. Germline-derived CDR1 and CDR2 are SQVTM and ANQGSEA. Trimming at V came to 4 bases and at J to 4 bases, leaving 10 bases not matched to a gene. Written as DNA, the CDR3 is TGCAGCGTTGCGGGGGGGACAGGGGGCTACGGCACTGAAGCTTTCTTT. This translates into CSVAGGTGGYGTEAFF.

The rearrangement uses TRBV7-2 and TRBJ2-1, with 10 bases matching TRBD2. The V gene's germline CDR1 is SGHTA and CDR2 FQGNSA. The CDR3 consists of 17 residues. J lost 5 bases, V lost 2 bases, and 9 bases had no gene match. The CDR3 DNA reads as TGTGCCAGCAGCTTAAGCTTCGGACTAGCGGAGAACAATGAGCAGTTCTTC. It translates to CASSLSFGLAENNEQFF.

V gene TRBV28 combines with J gene TRBJ2-3; 7 nucleotides line up with TRBD2. Trimming cost V 10 bases and J 3 bases; bases outside gene matches: 4. The germline gives CDR1 MDHEN, CDR2 SYDVKM. The CDR3 is made up of 12 amino acids. The CDR3 sequence: CATALATDTQYF. CDR3 in DNA: TGTGCCACTGCACTAGCGACAGATACGCAGTATTTT.

This chain uses TRBV4-1 with TRBJ2-1; 8 bases match TRBD1. This CDR3 has 15 residues. The V gene end was trimmed by 4 bases and the J gene end by 5 bases; junction bases not matched to a gene: 7. Germline V gene data show CDR1 as MGHRA and CDR2 as YSYEKL. This CDR3 reads CASSPEDRVNNEQFF. The CDR3 DNA reads TGCGCCAGCAGCCCGGAGGACAGGGTCAACAATGAGCAGTTCTTC.

The chain recombines TRBV5-1 with TRBJ2-3; 7 bases fit TRBD1. In germline, CDR1 is SGHRS, CDR2 YFSETQ. This CDR3 has 16 residues. Unmatched junction bases numbered 9, after V lost 1 base and J lost 4 bases. CDR3 coding DNA: TGCGCCAGCAGCTTGAGAGGGGGCAGCGTCTCAGATACGCAGTATTTT. It yields the protein CASSLRGGSVSDTQYF. Combining the CDR3 with reference TRBV5-1 and TRBJ2-3 gives the whole variable domain KAGVTQTPRYLIKTRGQQVTLSCSPISGHRSVSWYQQTPGQGLQFLFEYFSETQRNKGNFPGRFSGRQFSNSRSEMNVSTLELGDSALYLCASSLRGGSVSDTQYFGPGTRLTVL.

The CDR3 sequence: CASSPHGAGGYNEQFF. CDR3 nucleotide sequence: TGTGCCAGCAGCCCGCACGGCGCGGGAGGGTACAATGAGCAGTTCTTC. The chain combines TRBV11-2 with TRBJ2-1; TRBD2 agrees at 9 bases. This CDR3 region has 16 residues. Germline values: CDR1 SGHAT, CDR2 FQNNGV. J gave up 4 bases and V 5 bases, and 9 bases lay outside the gene matches.

J is TRBJ1-4 and V is TRBV28, with a weak D call TRBD1 (5 bases). Germline V gene sequence: CDR1 MDHEN, CDR2 SYDVKM. Trimming removed 5 bases at V and 5 bases at J, with 15 bases between. The CDR3 consists of 15 residues. CDR3 in DNA: TGTGCCAGCAGTCCCCGGGGGGAACCCAATGAAAAACTGTTTTTT. This translates into CASSPRGEPNEKLFF.

V and J are TRBV29-1 and TRBJ1-1, with TRBD1 as a possible D gene (6 bases). Germline assignment: CDR1 SQVTM and CDR2 ANQGSEA. The CDR3 spans 13 residues. The V end was cut by 5 bases, the J end by 4 bases, with 14 bases between. The CDR3: CSVSEGGRTEAFF. Here the CDR3 DNA reads TGCAGCGTTAGTGAGGGGGGGCGCACTGAAGCTTTCTTT.

This chain links TRBV10-3 with TRBJ1-5; perhaps TRBD1 as D (5 bases). The germline V gene has CDR1 ENHRY and CDR2 SYGVKD. CDR3 length: 15 amino acids. V lost 4 bases to trimming and J lost 4 bases, with 14 bases between them. The chain's CDR3 is CAISGGLEGNQPQHF. In DNA, the CDR3 is TGTGCCATCAGTGGGGGACTCGAGGGGAATCAGCCCCAGCATTTT.

The chain combines TRBV19 with TRBJ2-5; TRBD1 might be the D (6 bases). The V gene's germline CDR1 is LNHDA and CDR2 SQIVND (reference sequence). The CDR3 length is 13 residues. V was pared by 9 bases and J by 2 bases, with 13 bases between. CDR3 amino acids: CASPQGRQETQYF. CDR3 coding DNA: TGTGCCAGCCCACAGGGTCGGCAAGAGACCCAGTACTTC.

The chain joins TRBV19 to TRBJ2-2; 10 bases are shared with TRBD2. CDR1 and CDR2 (germline): LNHDA, SQIVND (reference sequence). This CDR3 is 16 amino acids long. J lost 1 base, V lost 6 bases, and 5 bases had no gene match. The CDR3 loop is CASRARLAGNTGELFF. CDR3 DNA sequence: TGTGCCAGTAGGGCCAGACTAGCGGGGAACACCGGGGAGCTGTTTTTT.

This clone was seen only a few times. The chain recombines TRBV2 with TRBJ2-4, with TRBD2 matching over 7 bases. The CDR3 loop spans 15 amino acids. Germline lookup yields CDR1 SNHLY and CDR2 FYNNEI. The V gene end was trimmed by 7 bases and the J gene end by 2 bases; junction bases not matched to a gene: 8. CDR3 region: CASMGGRGTKNIQYF. The CDR3 DNA follows: TGTGCCAGCATGGGAGGGAGAGGGACCAAAAACATTCAGTACTTC.